This T cell receptor beta chain was observed in a study of blood T cell repertoires in COVID-19. Study-level information: The samples span acute and convalescent COVID-19 from the United States, Italy and Spain.

Profiling relied on immunoSEQ multiplex PCR, and the TCRdb table lists in-frame clones only, not all of them. The data show around 330,000 clones, 80% to 90% seen once. With 8 bases removed from V and 0 bases from J, the gap between germline ends came to 7 bases. This CDR3 spans 13 amino acids. Germline values: CDR1 KGHDR, CDR2 SFDVKD. The chain couples TRBV24-1 to TRBJ2-1; D call uncertain. The material sequenced was PBMCs or T cells enriched from blood (not recorded which). The sequence derives from a woman between 18 and 29 years old who had recovered from COVID-19. CDR3 in DNA: TGTGCCACCACTGGTAGCTCCTACAATGAGCAGTTCTTC. Translation gives CATTGSSYNEQFF.